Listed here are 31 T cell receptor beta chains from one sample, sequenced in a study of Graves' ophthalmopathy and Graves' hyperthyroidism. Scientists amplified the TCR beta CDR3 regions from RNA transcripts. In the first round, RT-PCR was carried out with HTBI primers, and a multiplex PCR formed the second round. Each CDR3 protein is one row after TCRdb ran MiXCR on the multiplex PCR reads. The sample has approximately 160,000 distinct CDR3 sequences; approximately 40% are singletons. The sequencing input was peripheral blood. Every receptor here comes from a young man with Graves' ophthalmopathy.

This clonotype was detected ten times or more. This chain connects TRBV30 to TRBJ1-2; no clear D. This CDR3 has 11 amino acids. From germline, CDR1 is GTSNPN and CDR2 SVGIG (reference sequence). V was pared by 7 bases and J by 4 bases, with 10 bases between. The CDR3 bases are TGTGCCTCGGGAGAGATCTATGGCTACACCTTC. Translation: CASGEIYGYTF.

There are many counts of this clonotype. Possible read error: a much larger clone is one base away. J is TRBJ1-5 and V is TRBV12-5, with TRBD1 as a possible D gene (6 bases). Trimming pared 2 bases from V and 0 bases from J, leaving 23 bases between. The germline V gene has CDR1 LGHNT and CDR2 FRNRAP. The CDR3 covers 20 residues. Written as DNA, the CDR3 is TGTGCTAGTGGTTTGAGTATGAATACAGGGAGTCCCGCTAGCAATCAGCCCCAGCATTTT. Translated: CASGLSMNTGSPASNQPQHF.

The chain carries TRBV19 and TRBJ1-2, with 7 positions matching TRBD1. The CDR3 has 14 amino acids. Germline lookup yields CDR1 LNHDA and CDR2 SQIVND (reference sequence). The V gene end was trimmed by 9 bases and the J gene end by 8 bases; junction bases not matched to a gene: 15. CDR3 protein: CASRTGESLCGYTF. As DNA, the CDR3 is TGTGCCAGCAGAACAGGGGAGTCCCTATGCGGCTACACCTTC.

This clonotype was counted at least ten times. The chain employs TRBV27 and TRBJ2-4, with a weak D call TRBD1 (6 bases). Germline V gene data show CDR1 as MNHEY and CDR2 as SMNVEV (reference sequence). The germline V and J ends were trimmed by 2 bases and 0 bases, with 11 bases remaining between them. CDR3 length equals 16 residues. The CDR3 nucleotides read TGTGCCAGCAGTTTAAGGGGGATCATAGCCAAAAACATTCAGTACTTC. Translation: CASSLRGIIAKNIQYF.

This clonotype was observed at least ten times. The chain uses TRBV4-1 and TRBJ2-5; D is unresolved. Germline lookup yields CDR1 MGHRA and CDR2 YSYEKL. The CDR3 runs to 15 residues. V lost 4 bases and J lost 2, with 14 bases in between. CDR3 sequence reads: CASSLRPTPQETQYF. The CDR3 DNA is TGCGCCAGCAGCCTCAGACCGACGCCACAAGAGACCCAGTACTTC.

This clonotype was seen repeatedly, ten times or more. CDR3 amino acids: CASSTGTVGNQPQHF. CDR3 nucleotides: TGTGCCAGCAGTACTGGGACAGTCGGAAATCAGCCCCAGCATTTT. The chain combines TRBV12-3 or TRBV12-4 with TRBJ1-5, with 7 bases aligning to TRBD1. The CDR3 extends over 15 amino acids. V was pared by 5 bases and J by 4 bases, with 8 bases of the junction left unmatched.

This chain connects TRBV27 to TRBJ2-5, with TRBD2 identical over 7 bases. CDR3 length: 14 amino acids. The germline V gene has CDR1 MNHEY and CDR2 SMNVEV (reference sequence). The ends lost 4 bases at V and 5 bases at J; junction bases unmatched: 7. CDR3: CASSSRGGPETQYF. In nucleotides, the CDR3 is TGTGCCAGCAGTTCGCGGGGAGGGCCGGAGACCCAGTACTTC.

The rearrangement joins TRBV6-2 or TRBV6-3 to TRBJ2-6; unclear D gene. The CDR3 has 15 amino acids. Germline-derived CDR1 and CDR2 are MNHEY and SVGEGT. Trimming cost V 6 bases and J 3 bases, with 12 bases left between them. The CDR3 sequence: CASSALPFGANVLTF. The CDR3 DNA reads TGTGCCAGCAGCGCCCTCCCCTTTGGGGCCAACGTCCTGACTTTC.

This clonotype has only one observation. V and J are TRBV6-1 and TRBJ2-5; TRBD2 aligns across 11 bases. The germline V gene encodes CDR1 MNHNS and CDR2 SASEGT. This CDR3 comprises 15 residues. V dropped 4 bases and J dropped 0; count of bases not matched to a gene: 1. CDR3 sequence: CASSGTSGYQETQYF. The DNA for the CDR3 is TGTGCCAGCAGTGGGACTAGCGGGTACCAAGAGACCCAGTACTTC.

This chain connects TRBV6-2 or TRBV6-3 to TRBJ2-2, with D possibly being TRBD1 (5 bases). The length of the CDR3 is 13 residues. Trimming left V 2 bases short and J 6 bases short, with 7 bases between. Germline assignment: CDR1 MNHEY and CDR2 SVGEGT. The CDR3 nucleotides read TGTGCCAGCAGTTACCAGGGTTCCGGGGAGCTGTTTTTT. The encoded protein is CASSYQGSGELFF.

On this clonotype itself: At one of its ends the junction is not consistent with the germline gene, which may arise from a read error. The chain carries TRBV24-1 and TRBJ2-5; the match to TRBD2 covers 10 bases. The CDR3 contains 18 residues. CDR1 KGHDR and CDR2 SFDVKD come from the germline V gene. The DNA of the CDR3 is TGTGCCACCAGTGATACAAGCGGGAGGGCCATGAGAGGAGGGACCCAGAACTTC. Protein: CATSDTSGRAMRGGTQNF.

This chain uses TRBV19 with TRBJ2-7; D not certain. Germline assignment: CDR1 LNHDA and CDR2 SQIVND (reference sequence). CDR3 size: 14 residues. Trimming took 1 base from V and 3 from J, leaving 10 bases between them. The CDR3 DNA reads TGTGCCAGTAGTATAGGACACCAGATCTACGAGCAGTACTTC. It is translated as CASSIGHQIYEQYF.

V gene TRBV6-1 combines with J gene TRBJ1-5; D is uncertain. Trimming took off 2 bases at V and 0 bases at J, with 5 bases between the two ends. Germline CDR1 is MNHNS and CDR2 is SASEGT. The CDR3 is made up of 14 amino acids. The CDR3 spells CASSEFRSNQPQHF. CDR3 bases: TGTGCCAGCAGTGAATTCCGTAGCAATCAGCCCCAGCATTTT.

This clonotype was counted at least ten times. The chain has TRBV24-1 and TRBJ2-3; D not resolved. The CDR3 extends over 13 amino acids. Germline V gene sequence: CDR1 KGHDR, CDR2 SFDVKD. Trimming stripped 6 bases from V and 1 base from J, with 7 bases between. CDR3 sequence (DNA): TGTGCCACCAGTACCTTCGGCACAGATACGCAGTATTTT. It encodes CATSTFGTDTQYF.

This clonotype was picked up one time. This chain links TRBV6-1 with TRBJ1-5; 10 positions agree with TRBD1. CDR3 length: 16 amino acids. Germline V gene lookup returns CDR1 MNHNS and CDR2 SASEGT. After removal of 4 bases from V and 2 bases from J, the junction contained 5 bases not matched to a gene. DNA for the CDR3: TGTGCCAGCAGTGTATCCGGGACAGGGGGCAATCAGCCCCAGCATTTT. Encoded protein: CASSVSGTGGNQPQHF.

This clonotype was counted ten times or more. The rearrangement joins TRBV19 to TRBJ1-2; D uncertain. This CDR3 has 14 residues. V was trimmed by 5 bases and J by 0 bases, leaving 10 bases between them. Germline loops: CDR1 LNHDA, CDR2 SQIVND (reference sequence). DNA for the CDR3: TGTGCCAGTAGTGGCCAGTTTACTAACTATGGCTACACCTTC. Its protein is CASSGQFTNYGYTF.

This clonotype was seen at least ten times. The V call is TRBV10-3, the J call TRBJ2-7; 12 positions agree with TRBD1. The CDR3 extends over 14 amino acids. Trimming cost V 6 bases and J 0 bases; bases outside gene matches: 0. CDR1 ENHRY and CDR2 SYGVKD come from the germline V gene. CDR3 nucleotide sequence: TGTGCCATCAGGGGACAGGGGGCCTCCTACGAGCAGTACTTC. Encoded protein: CAIRGQGASYEQYF.

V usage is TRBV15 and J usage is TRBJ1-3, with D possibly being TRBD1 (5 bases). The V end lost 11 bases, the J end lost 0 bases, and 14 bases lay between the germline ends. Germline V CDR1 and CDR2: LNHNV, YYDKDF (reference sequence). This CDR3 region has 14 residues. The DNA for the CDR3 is TGTGCCGCCTGGAGGGGCATCTCTGGAAACACCATATATTTT. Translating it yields CAAWRGISGNTIYF.

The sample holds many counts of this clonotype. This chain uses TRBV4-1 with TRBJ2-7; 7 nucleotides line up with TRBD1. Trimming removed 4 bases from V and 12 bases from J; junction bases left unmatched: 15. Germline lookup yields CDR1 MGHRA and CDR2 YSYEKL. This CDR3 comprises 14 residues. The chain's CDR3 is CASSPIPQHRGWYF. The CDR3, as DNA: TGCGCCAGCAGCCCTATCCCTCAACACAGGGGATGGTACTTC.

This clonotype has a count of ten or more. CDR3: CASSTQGSGVGQPQHF. CDR3 bases: TGTGCCAGCAGCACTCAGGGTTCGGGGGTGGGTCAGCCCCAGCATTTT. V gene TRBV11-2 combines with J gene TRBJ1-5, with D perhaps TRBD1 (5 bases). This CDR3 is 16 amino acids long. The ends were cut back, 5 bases at V and 6 bases at J, with 20 bases in the middle. Germline V lookup: CDR1 SGHAT, CDR2 FQNNGV.

CDR3 bases: TGTGCCAGCACCCCCCCGACAGGTCCGACCACTGAAGCTTTCTTT. As protein: CASTPPTGPTTEAFF. This chain joins TRBV6-1 and TRBJ1-1; TRBD1 is a possible D gene (6 bases). Germline V lookup: CDR1 MNHNS, CDR2 SASEGT. The CDR3 covers 15 residues. Trimming removed 7 bases at V and 4 bases at J, with 19 bases between.

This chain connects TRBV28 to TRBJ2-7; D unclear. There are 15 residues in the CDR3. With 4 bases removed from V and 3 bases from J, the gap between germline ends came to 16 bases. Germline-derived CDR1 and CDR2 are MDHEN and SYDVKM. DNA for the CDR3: TGTGCCAGCAGTTCCCATGGGGTGGCCCTCTACGAGCAGTACTTC. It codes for CASSSHGVALYEQYF.

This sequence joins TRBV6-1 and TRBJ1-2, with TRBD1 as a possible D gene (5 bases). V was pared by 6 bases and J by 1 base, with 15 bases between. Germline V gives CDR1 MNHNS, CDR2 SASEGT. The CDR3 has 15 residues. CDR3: CASRPGQSLNYGYTF. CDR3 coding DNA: TGTGCCAGCAGACCGGGGCAGTCACTTAACTATGGCTACACCTTC.

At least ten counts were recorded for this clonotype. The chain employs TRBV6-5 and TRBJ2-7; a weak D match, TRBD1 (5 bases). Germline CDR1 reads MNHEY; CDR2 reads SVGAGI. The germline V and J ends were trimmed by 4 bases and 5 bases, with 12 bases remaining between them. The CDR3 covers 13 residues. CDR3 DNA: TGTGCCAGCAGTTCCCGACAGACCCACGAGCAGTACTTC. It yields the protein CASSSRQTHEQYF.

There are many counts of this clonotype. CDR3 loop: CASETSGTSGRAYEQYF. CDR3 DNA: TGTGCCAGTGAAACTTCCGGGACTAGCGGGAGGGCCTACGAGCAGTACTTC. The chain links TRBV28 to TRBJ2-7; 16 nucleotides line up with TRBD2. This CDR3 comprises 17 residues. Trimming removed 9 bases from V and 2 bases from J; junction bases left unmatched: 10. Germline loops: CDR1 MDHEN, CDR2 SYDVKM.

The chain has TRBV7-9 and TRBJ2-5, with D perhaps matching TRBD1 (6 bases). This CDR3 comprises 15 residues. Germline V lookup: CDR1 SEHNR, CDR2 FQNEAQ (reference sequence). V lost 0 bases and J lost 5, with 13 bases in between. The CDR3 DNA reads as TGTGCCAGCAGCTTAGCGTCCTACAGGGCTGAGACCCAGTACTTC. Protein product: CASSLASYRAETQYF.

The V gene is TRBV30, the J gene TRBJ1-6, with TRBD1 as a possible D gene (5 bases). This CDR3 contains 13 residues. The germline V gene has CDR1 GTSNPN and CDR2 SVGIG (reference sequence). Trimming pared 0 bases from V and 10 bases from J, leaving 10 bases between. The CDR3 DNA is TGTGCCTGGAGTGTACAGGCCGACTCACCCCTCCACTTT. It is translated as CAWSVQADSPLHF. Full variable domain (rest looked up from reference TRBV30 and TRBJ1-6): SQTIHQWPATLVQPVGSPLSLECTVEGTSNPNLYWYRQAAGRGLQLLFYSVGIGQISSEVPQNLSASRPQDRQFILSSKKLLLSDSGFYLCAWSVQADSPLHFGNGTRLTVT.

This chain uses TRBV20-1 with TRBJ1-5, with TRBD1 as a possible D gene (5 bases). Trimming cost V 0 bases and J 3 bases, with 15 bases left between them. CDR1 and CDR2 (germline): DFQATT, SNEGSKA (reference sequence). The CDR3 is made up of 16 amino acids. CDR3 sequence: CSARDIGEIDNQPQHF. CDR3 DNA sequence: TGCAGTGCTAGAGATATAGGGGAAATTGACAATCAGCCCCAGCATTTT.

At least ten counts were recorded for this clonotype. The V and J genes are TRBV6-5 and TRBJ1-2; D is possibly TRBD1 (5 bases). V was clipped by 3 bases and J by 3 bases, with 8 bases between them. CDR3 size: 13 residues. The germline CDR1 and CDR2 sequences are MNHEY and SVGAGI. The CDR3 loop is CASSYTGDYGYTF. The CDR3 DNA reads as TGTGCCAGCAGTTATACAGGAGACTATGGCTACACCTTC.

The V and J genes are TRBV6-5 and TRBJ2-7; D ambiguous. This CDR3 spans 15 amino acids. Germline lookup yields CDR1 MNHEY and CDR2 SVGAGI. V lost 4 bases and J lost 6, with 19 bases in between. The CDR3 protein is CASSSEPTSWGEQYF. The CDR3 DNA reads TGTGCCAGCAGTTCGGAACCCACTTCTTGGGGCGAGCAGTACTTC.

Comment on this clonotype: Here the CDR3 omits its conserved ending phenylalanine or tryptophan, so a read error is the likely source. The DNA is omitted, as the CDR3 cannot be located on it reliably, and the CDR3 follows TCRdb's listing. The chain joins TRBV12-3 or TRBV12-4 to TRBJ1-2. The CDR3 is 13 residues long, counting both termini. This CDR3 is CASSLALKSAASI.